This section outlines one TCR beta chain sequence together with its context. The data stem from a study of blood T cell repertoires in COVID-19. Whole-study context: There were acute and convalescent COVID-19 samples, and they came from the United States, Italy and Spain. T cells, B-cell-depleted T cells, or PBMCs provided the cDNA or gDNA that served as material.

The germline V gene has CDR1 MNHEY and CDR2 SMNVEV (reference sequence). CDR3 length equals 13 residues. V lost 2 bases and J lost 8, with 12 bases in between. Original data processing: Researchers report that nucleated cell counts were estimated from reference gene primer amplification. Assay used: immunoSEQ multiplex PCR; TCRdb lists only in-frame clones, some missing. V and J calls and clone size are those listed in that table; D and trimming were worked out from the DNA. The table lists around 160,000 clones, approximately 80% of them singletons. Material: peripheral blood. The chain uses TRBV27 and TRBJ1-2; D is uncertain. The clonotype originates from a human donor in a cohort sampled during active COVID-19. In DNA form, the CDR3 reads TGTGCCAGCAGTTTAGGCCCGTTCGGGGGCTACACCTTC. This translates into CASSLGPFGGYTF.